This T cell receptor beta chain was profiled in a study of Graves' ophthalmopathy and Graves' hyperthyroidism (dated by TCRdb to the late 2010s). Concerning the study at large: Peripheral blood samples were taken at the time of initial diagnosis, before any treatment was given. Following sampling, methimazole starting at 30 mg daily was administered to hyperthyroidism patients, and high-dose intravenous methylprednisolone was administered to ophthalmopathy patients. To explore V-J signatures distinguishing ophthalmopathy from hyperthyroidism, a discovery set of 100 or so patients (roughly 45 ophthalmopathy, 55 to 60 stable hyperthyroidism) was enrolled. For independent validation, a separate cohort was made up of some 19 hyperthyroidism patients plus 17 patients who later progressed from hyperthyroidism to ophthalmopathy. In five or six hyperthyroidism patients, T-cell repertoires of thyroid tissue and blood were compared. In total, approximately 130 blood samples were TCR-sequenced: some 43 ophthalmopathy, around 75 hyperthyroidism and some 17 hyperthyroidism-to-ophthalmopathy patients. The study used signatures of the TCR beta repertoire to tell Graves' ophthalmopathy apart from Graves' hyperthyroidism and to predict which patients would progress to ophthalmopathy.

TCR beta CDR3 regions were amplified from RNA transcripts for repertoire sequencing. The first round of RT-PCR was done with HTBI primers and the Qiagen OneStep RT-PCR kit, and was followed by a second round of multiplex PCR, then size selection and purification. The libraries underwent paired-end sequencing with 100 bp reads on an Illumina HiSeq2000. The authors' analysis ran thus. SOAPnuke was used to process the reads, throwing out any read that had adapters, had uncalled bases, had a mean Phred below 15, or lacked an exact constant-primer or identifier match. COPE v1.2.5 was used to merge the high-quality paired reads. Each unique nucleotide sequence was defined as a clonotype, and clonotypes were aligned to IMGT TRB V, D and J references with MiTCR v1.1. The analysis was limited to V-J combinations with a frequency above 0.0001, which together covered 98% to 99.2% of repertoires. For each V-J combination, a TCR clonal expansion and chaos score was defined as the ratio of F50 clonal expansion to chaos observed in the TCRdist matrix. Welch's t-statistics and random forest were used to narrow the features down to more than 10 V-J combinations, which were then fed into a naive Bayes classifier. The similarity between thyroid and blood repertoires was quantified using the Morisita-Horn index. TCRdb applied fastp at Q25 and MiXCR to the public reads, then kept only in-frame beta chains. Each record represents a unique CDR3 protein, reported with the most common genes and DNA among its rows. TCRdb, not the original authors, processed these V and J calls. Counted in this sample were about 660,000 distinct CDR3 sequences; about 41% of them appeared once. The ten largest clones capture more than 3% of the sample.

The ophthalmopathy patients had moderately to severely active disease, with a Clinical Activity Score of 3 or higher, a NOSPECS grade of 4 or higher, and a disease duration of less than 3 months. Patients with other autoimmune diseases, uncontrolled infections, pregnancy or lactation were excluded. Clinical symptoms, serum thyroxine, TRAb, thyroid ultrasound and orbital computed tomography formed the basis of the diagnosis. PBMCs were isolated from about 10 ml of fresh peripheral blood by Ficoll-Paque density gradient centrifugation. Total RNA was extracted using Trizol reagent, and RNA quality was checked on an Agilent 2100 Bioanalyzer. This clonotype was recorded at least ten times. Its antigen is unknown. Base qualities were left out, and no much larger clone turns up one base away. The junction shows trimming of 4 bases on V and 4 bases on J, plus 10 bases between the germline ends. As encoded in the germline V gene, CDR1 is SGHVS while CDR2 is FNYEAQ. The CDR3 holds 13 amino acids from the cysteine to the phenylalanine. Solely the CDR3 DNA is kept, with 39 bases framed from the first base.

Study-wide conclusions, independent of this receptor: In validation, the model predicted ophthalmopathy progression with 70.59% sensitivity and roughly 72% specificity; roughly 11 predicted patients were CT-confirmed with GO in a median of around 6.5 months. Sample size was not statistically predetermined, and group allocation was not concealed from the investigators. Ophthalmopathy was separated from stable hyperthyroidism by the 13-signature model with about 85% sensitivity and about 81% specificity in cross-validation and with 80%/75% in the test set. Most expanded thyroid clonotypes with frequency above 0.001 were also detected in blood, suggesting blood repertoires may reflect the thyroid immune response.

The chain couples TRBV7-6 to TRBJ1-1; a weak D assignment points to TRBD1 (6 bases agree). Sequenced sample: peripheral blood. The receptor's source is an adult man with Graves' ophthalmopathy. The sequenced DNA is TGTGCCAGCAGCTCCGGACAGACCACTGAAGCTTTCTTT. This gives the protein CASSSGQTTEAFF.